This TCR beta chain was sequenced for a study of blood T cell repertoires in COVID-19. In the authors' workflow: By means of reference gene primer amplification, nucleated cell counts were estimated. TCRdb's table, derived via immunoSEQ multiplex PCR, lists solely in-frame clones and lacks some. The DNA gave D and trimming, while V, J and clone size come from that table. Of about 190,000 clones in the sample, just under 80% were seen once. The CDR3 loop spans 16 amino acids. Germline V gene data show CDR1 as SGDLS and CDR2 as YYNGEE. The V segment lost 3 bases and the J segment 1 base; nucleotides outside the gene matches: 4.

The sequenced sample was peripheral blood. This clonotype was obtained from a woman of 80 years or more with active or convalescent COVID-19. J is TRBJ2-3 and V is TRBV9, with 11 bases identical to TRBD2. The CDR3 DNA is TGTGCCAGCAGCGCAATTAGCGGGGGGGGCACAGATACGCAGTATTTT. Its translation: CASSAISGGGTDTQYF.